Below, 29 T cell receptor beta chains from the same sample are listed, as sequenced in a study of OX40 agonist ivuxolimab in advanced cancers. Repertoires were generated with immunoSEQ multiplex PCR, while TCRdb's copy carries only in-frame clones and drops some. The top ten clones hold about 0.75% of a sample with 73,000 or so clones, 80% to 90% of them seen once. The sequencing used CD4+ or CD8+ T cells sorted from blood, collected in a trial of the OX40 agonist ivuxolimab. The source is an adult with an advanced solid tumor such as melanoma, head and neck, liver or kidney cancer.

The chain is built from TRBV29-1 and TRBJ1-5; TRBD1 matches 7 bases. The germline gives CDR1 SQVTM, CDR2 ANQGSEA. The junction had 5 bases not matched to a gene; V was cut back by 2 bases and J by 4 bases. There are 14 residues in the CDR3. CDR3 nucleotide sequence: TGCAGCGTTGAATCGGGACAGCCAAATCAGCCCCAGCATTTT. Residues: CSVESGQPNQPQHF.

The chain recombines TRBV5-1 with TRBJ2-3; tentative D call: TRBD2 (6 bases). The CDR3 has 15 residues. V gave up 5 bases and J gave up 2 bases, with 15 bases separating them. Germline values: CDR1 SGHRS, CDR2 YFSETQ. CDR3 amino acids: CASRVAGGFTDTQYF. CDR3 DNA: TGCGCCAGCAGGGTGGCCGGGGGATTCACAGATACGCAGTATTTT.

This CDR3 reads CASSSGGSTYNEQFF. The CDR3 DNA sequence: TGCGCCAGCAGCTCAGGGGGATCGACTTACAATGAGCAGTTCTTC. The chain combines TRBV5-1 with TRBJ2-1, with 7 bases matching TRBD1. The CDR3 has 15 residues. Germline CDR1 reads SGHRS; CDR2 reads YFSETQ. Losses at the gene ends were 3 bases for V and 4 bases for J; bases not matched to a gene: 7. Drawing the rest from reference TRBV5-1 and TRBJ2-1, the complete variable domain is KAGVTQTPRYLIKTRGQQVTLSCSPISGHRSVSWYQQTPGQGLQFLFEYFSETQRNKGNFPGRFSGRQFSNSRSEMNVSTLELGDSALYLCASSSGGSTYNEQFFGPGTRLTVL.

This clone occurred once. V is TRBV6-1 and J is TRBJ1-2; TRBD1 matches at 7 bases. Per germline, CDR1 MNHNS and CDR2 SASEGT. The CDR3 is made up of 13 amino acids. With 5 bases clipped from V and 3 bases from J, the junction kept 3 bases outside the gene matches. This CDR3 reads CASSQGGYYGYTF. CDR3 nucleotide sequence: TGTGCCAGCAGTCAGGGGGGATACTATGGCTACACCTTC.

This clone was detected a few times. J is TRBJ2-5 and V is TRBV19, with a tentative D call TRBD1 (6 bases). The CDR3 runs to 15 residues. V was pared by 1 base and J by 3 bases, with 12 bases between. Per the germline V gene, CDR1 is LNHDA and CDR2 is SQIVND (reference sequence). The CDR3 sequence is CASSIGGDKEETQYF. DNA for the CDR3: TGTGCCAGTAGTATAGGAGGGGACAAGGAAGAGACCCAGTACTTC.

This clone was detected once. The V gene is TRBV6-6, the J gene TRBJ1-2, with 8 bases that match TRBD1. CDR3 size: 13 residues. After removal of 6 bases from V and 3 bases from J, the junction contained 3 bases not matched to a gene. The germline CDR1 and CDR2 sequences are MNHNY and SVGAGI (reference sequence). CDR3 sequence reads: CASSPTGDYGYTF. The DNA for the CDR3 is TGTGCCAGCAGCCCGACAGGGGACTATGGCTACACCTTC.

The genes are TRBV5-1 and TRBJ2-1; 10 positions match TRBD2. Per germline, CDR1 SGHRS and CDR2 YFSETQ. CDR3 length equals 14 residues. Trimming took 9 bases from V and 9 from J; bases not matched to a gene: 12. The CDR3 region is CANRTSGLSPEQFF. CDR3 nucleotides: TGCGCCAATCGGACTAGCGGCCTATCTCCTGAGCAGTTCTTC.

V is TRBV18 and J is TRBJ1-1, with TRBD1 as a possible D gene (6 bases). CDR1 is KGHSH, CDR2 LQKENI, per germline. The V gene lost 2 bases and the J gene lost 2 bases, with 9 bases spanning the gap. The length of the CDR3 is 14 residues. The CDR3 sequence is CASSPGGANTEAFF. As DNA, the CDR3 is TGTGCCAGCTCACCAGGGGGGGCCAACACTGAAGCTTTCTTT.

The chain joins TRBV4-3 to TRBJ2-2; 16 bases agree with TRBD2. Germline V gene sequence: CDR1 LGHNA, CDR2 YSLEER. The CDR3 loop spans 21 amino acids. V lost 4 bases, J lost 4 bases, and 15 bases stayed unmatched. The CDR3 DNA reads TGCGCCAGCAGCCGGGGAGTTCCGGGACTAGCGGGAGGGCCGAGCACCGGGGAGCTGTTTTTT. This codes for CASSRGVPGLAGGPSTGELFF.

The chain uses TRBV7-6 and TRBJ2-3; the match to TRBD1 covers 7 bases. This CDR3 is built from 16 residues. The ends lost 2 bases at V and 4 bases at J; junction bases unmatched: 9. Germline values: CDR1 SGHVS, CDR2 FNYEAQ. CDR3 nucleotides: TGTGCCAGCAGCTTAACAGGGGTGGTAGGAGCAGATACGCAGTATTTT. This gives the protein CASSLTGVVGADTQYF.

This chain connects TRBV6-6 to TRBJ1-4; D may be TRBD1 (5 bases). CDR1 MNHNY and CDR2 SVGAGI come from the germline V gene (reference sequence). V lost 5 bases and J 3 bases, leaving 13 bases between the germline ends. This CDR3 comprises 15 residues. Here the CDR3 DNA reads TGTGCCAGCAGTACTCAGGGTGCCCCTAATGAAAAACTGTTTTTT. Translated: CASSTQGAPNEKLFF.

This clone was detected only a few times. This sequence joins TRBV6-1 and TRBJ2-3, with D possibly matching TRBD1 (5 bases). Trimming shortened V by 4 bases and J by 4 bases, and 15 bases separated the two germline ends. Germline V gene sequence: CDR1 MNHNS, CDR2 SASEGT. This CDR3 is built from 15 residues. CDR3 loop: CASSVQVNHADTQYF. CDR3 nucleotide sequence: TGTGCCAGCAGTGTACAGGTGAATCATGCAGATACGCAGTATTTT.

The gene calls are TRBV20-1 and TRBJ2-1; D call uncertain. CDR3 length equals 11 residues. Looked up from germline, CDR1 is DFQATT and CDR2 is SNEGSKA (reference sequence). V lost 3 bases and J 10 bases, leaving 10 bases between the germline ends. Written as DNA, the CDR3 is TGCAGTGCTAGGAAATATGAAGAGCAGTTCTTC. This translates into CSARKYEEQFF.

This clone was detected once. The CDR3 here is CASILSGGTETQYF. In DNA form, the CDR3 reads TGTGCCAGCATCCTGTCGGGGGGGACGGAGACCCAGTACTTC. The chain joins TRBV5-6 to TRBJ2-5, with 8 bases fitting TRBD2. Unmatched junction bases numbered 9, after V lost 6 bases and J lost 5 bases. Looked up from germline, CDR1 is SGHDT and CDR2 is YYEEEE. The CDR3 extends over 14 amino acids.

This chain uses TRBV7-9 with TRBJ1-1; 7 bases map to TRBD1. This CDR3 contains 17 residues. CDR1 is SEHNR, CDR2 FQNEAQ, per germline (reference sequence). With 5 bases clipped from V and 1 base from J, the junction kept 13 bases outside the gene matches. Written as DNA, the CDR3 is TGTGCCAGCAGCCCCATCCAAAGGGACAGAAGGAACACTGAAGCTTTCTTT. Encoded protein: CASSPIQRDRRNTEAFF.

The rearrangement joins TRBV6-1 to TRBJ2-7; D uncertain. Trimming pared 7 bases from V and 4 bases from J, leaving 8 bases between. The CDR3 runs 11 residues. Germline V gene sequence: CDR1 MNHNS, CDR2 SASEGT. CDR3 region: CASTLTYEQYF. The CDR3 DNA sequence: TGTGCCAGCACCCTGACATACGAGCAGTACTTC.

The rearrangement uses TRBV6-5 and TRBJ1-6; D remains unclear. The V gene lost 5 bases and the J gene lost 7 bases, with 15 bases spanning the gap. The CDR3 runs 15 residues. The V gene's germline CDR1 is MNHEY and CDR2 SVGAGI. CDR3 in DNA: TGTGCCAGCAGTAGGACTAGAGGACGGAATTCACCCCTCCACTTT. The encoded protein is CASSRTRGRNSPLHF.

The J gene is TRBJ1-2, the V gene TRBV27; 9 nucleotides match TRBD1. V gave up 4 bases and J gave up 1 base; unmatched junction bases: 4. CDR3 length: 15 residues. Germline CDR1 MNHEY, CDR2 SMNVEV (reference sequence). In DNA form, the CDR3 reads TGTGCCAGCAGTTCTAGACAGGGGGATAACTATGGCTACACCTTC. Translating it yields CASSSRQGDNYGYTF.

J is TRBJ2-4 and V is TRBV11-2; D is possibly TRBD2 (6 bases). Trimming removed 1 base at V and 7 bases at J, with 11 bases between. This CDR3 contains 14 residues. Per the germline V gene, CDR1 is SGHAT and CDR2 is FQNNGV. The CDR3 is CASSLGGLANIQYF. Written as DNA, the CDR3 is TGTGCCAGCAGCTTAGGGGGTCTAGCGAACATTCAGTACTTC.

This chain joins TRBV5-8 and TRBJ2-7; TRBD2 matches at 14 bases. The CDR3 totals 15 residues. Looked up from germline, CDR1 is SGHTS and CDR2 is YDEGEE. Losses at the gene ends were 4 bases for V and 5 bases for J; bases not matched to a gene: 5. CDR3 DNA sequence: TGTGCCAGCAGCGCCGGGACTAGCGGGAGCGACGAGCAGTACTTC. As protein: CASSAGTSGSDEQYF. Full variable domain (rest looked up from reference TRBV5-8 and TRBJ2-7): EAGVTQSPTHLIKTRGQQATLRCSPISGHTSVYWYQQALGLGLQFLLWYDEGEERNRGNFPPRFSGRQFPNYSSELNVNALELEDSALYLCASSAGTSGSDEQYFGPGTRLTVT.

The chain combines TRBV5-1 with TRBJ2-7; no clear D gene. This CDR3 has 13 amino acids. Trimming left V 4 bases short and J 0 bases short, with 8 bases between. Germline V gene data show CDR1 as SGHRS and CDR2 as YFSETQ. The CDR3 sequence: CASSAPSSYEQYF. The CDR3 region has the DNA TGCGCCAGCAGCGCTCCGAGCTCCTACGAGCAGTACTTC.

V gene TRBV28 combines with J gene TRBJ2-4; the D gene is possibly TRBD2 (6 bases). CDR3 length equals 16 residues. V was pared by 2 bases and J by 0 bases, with 11 bases between. Germline lookup yields CDR1 MDHEN and CDR2 SYDVKM. The CDR3 here is CASSLGSGLAKNIQYF. CDR3 bases: TGTGCCAGCAGTTTAGGTAGCGGCCTAGCCAAAAACATTCAGTACTTC.

The chain links TRBV7-2 to TRBJ1-2; 7 bases line up with TRBD1. From germline, CDR1 is SGHTA and CDR2 FQGNSA. Unmatched junction bases numbered 19, after V lost 5 bases and J lost 7 bases. CDR3 length equals 17 residues. CDR3 bases: TGTGCCAGCAGCCCGAGCCACAGCCTTAGGGGGCGAGGTGGCTACACCTTC. It specifies CASSPSHSLRGRGGYTF.

This clone was found many times. This specimen includes other DNA sequences encoding the same CDR3. The rearrangement joins TRBV9 to TRBJ2-1, with D perhaps matching TRBD2 (5 bases). Germline CDR1 is SGDLS and CDR2 is YYNGEE. This CDR3 spans 14 amino acids. The ends were cut back, 2 bases at V and 5 bases at J, with 11 bases in the middle. The CDR3 sequence is CASSVRWENNEQFF. CDR3 in DNA: TGTGCCAGCAGCGTCAGGTGGGAGAACAATGAGCAGTTCTTC.

The chain uses TRBV4-3 and TRBJ1-2; unclear D gene. Germline V gene lookup returns CDR1 LGHNA and CDR2 YSLEER. Deletions cut 0 bases from V and 2 bases from J, with 7 bases between. CDR3 size: 14 residues. The DNA for the CDR3 is TGCGCCAGCAGCCAAGACCGGGTAAACTATGGCTACACCTTC. This encodes CASSQDRVNYGYTF.

The rearrangement links TRBV5-5 to TRBJ1-5; D not certain. CDR3 length: 15 amino acids. V shed 4 bases and J shed 0 bases, with 11 bases lying between them. Germline V lookup: CDR1 SGHKS, CDR2 YYEKEE (reference sequence). The DNA of the CDR3 is TGTGCCAGCAGCCCCACCCCTTATAGCAATCAGCCCCAGCATTTT. This translates into CASSPTPYSNQPQHF.

The chain employs TRBV27 and TRBJ2-2; 11 positions agree with TRBD2. CDR3 length: 18 amino acids. Germline assignment: CDR1 MNHEY and CDR2 SMNVEV (reference sequence). After removal of 6 bases from V and 6 bases from J, the junction contained 15 bases not matched to a gene. CDR3 region: CASRLTSGSLPLPGELFF. DNA for the CDR3: TGTGCCAGCAGACTTACTAGCGGGAGTCTTCCTCTTCCCGGGGAGCTGTTTTTT.

The V and J genes are TRBV6-1 and TRBJ2-7, with TRBD1 matching over 11 bases. The ends lost 10 bases at V and 7 bases at J; junction bases unmatched: 12. The CDR3 has 14 residues. Germline-derived CDR1 and CDR2 are MNHNS and SASEGT. CDR3 sequence: CATLYGTGGSEQYF. The CDR3 DNA is TGTGCCACCCTATACGGGACAGGGGGGAGTGAGCAGTACTTC.

This chain connects TRBV4-3 to TRBJ1-6; perhaps TRBD1 as D (6 bases). The CDR3 is 15 residues long. V was trimmed by 1 base and J by 7 bases, leaving 11 bases between them. Germline V gene lookup returns CDR1 LGHNA and CDR2 YSLEER. The DNA for the CDR3 is TGCGCCAGCAGCCAAGGGGGGGCAGTGAATTCACCCCTCCACTTT. Translated: CASSQGGAVNSPLHF.